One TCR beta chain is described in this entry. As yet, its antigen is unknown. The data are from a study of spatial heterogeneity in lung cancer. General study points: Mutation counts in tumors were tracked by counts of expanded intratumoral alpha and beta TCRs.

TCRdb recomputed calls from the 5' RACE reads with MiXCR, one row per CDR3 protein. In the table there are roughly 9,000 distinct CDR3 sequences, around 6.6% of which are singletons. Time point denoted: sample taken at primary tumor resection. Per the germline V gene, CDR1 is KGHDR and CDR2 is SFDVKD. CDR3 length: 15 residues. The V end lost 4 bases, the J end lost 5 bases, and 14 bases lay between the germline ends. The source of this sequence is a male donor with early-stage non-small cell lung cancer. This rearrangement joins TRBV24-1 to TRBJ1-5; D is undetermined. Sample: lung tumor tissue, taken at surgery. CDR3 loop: CATSDPRLNHQPQHF. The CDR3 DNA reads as TGTGCCACCAGTGACCCTAGGCTAAACCATCAGCCCCAGCATTTT.